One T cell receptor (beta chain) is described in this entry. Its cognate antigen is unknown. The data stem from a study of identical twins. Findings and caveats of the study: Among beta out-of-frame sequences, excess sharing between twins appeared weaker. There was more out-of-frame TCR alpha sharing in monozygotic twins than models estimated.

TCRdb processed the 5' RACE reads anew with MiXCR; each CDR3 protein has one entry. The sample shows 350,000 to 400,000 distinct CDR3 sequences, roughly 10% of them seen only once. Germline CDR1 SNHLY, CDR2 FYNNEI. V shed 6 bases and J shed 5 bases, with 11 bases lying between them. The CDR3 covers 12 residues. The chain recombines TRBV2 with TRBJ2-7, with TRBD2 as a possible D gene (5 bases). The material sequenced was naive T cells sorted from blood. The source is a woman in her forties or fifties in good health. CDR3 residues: CASRGIANEQYF. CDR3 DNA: TGTGCCAGCAGGGGCATAGCGAACGAGCAGTACTTC.